The clone carrying this T cell receptor beta chain was counted a few times. TCRdb keeps only in-frame clones here, not all; method: immunoSEQ multiplex PCR. The sample has about 490,000 clones, 70% to 90% seen once. This sample was taken from a study of blood T cell repertoires in COVID-19. Germline V lookup: CDR1 MNHEY, CDR2 SMNVEV (reference sequence). Germline trimming cut 2 bases from V and 2 bases from J; bases unmatched to any gene: 4. The CDR3 contains 15 residues. The sequenced sample was peripheral blood. This receptor was identified in a human donor in a cohort sampled during active COVID-19. This sequence joins TRBV27 and TRBJ2-3; 7 nucleotides match TRBD2. The CDR3 here is CASSLNSGPTDTQYF. CDR3 bases: TGTGCCAGCAGTTTAAATAGCGGGCCCACAGATACGCAGTATTTT.